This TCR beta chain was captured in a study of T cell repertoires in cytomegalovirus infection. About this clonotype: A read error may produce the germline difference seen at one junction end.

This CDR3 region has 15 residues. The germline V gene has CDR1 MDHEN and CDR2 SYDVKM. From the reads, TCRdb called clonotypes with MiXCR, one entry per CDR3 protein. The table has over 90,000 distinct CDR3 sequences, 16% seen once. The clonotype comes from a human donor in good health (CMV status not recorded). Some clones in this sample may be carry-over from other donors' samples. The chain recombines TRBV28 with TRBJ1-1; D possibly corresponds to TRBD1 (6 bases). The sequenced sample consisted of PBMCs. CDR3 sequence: CASSPRLRGNPEAFF. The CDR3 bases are TGTGCCAGCAGTCCACGTCTGAGGGGGAACCCTGAAGCTTTCTTT.